Listed below are T cell receptor beta chains from one sample, sequenced in a study of blood T cell repertoires in COVID-19. Method: immunoSEQ multiplex PCR; TCRdb's copy keeps in-frame clones and lacks some. The table has more than 85,000 clones, roughly 89% seen once. What was sequenced was peripheral blood. The receptors were sampled from a woman aged 45-59 years with COVID-19, enrolled during active disease. Both conserved end residues are part of each CDR3. A D gene is named only where the DNA matches it firmly.

j_gene: TRBJ2-6
v_gene: TRBV28
d_gene: NA
CDR3aa: CASSSRSSGANVLTF

j_gene: TRBJ1-1
v_gene: TRBV30
d_gene: NA
CDR3aa: CAWSAGITNTEAFF

j_gene: TRBJ1-5
v_gene: TRBV10-3
d_gene: NA
CDR3aa: CAISERRGRQPQHF

j_gene: TRBJ1-2
v_gene: TRBV28
d_gene: TRBD1
CDR3aa: CASSLQGARANYGYTF

j_gene: TRBJ1-5
v_gene: TRBV27
d_gene: TRBD1
CDR3aa: CASSLGGTGSLNQPQHF

j_gene: TRBJ2-7
v_gene: TRBV7-9
d_gene: TRBD1
CDR3aa: CASSGTGVDEQYF

j_gene: TRBJ1-5
v_gene: TRBV2
d_gene: TRBD1
CDR3aa: CASSGDRVKPQHF

j_gene: TRBJ1-2
v_gene: TRBV19
d_gene: NA
CDR3aa: CASSRGLVGYTF

j_gene: TRBJ1-2
v_gene: TRBV14
d_gene: NA
CDR3aa: CASSLRGGAGDYGYTF

j_gene: TRBJ1-4
v_gene: TRBV6-5
d_gene: NA
CDR3aa: CASSFDGNNEKLFF

j_gene: TRBJ1-5
v_gene: TRBV6-5
d_gene: TRBD1
CDR3aa: CASSSRTGAGGQPQHF

j_gene: TRBJ1-5
v_gene: TRBV27
d_gene: NA
CDR3aa: CASSLFRGNQPQHF

j_gene: TRBJ1-4
v_gene: TRBV20-1
d_gene: NA
CDR3aa: CSASRGFNEKLFF

j_gene: TRBJ2-2
v_gene: TRBV7-9
d_gene: NA
CDR3aa: CASSPYTGELFF

j_gene: TRBJ1-1
v_gene: TRBV6-5
d_gene: TRBD1
CDR3aa: CATISGQGIAEAFF

j_gene: TRBJ2-5
v_gene: TRBV11-2
d_gene: TRBD2
CDR3aa: CASSPRLADNQETQYF

j_gene: TRBJ1-5
v_gene: TRBV28
d_gene: NA
CDR3aa: CASSLALSGQPQHF

j_gene: TRBJ1-1
v_gene: TRBV5-1
d_gene: TRBD1
CDR3aa: CASSPQTGTNTEAFF

j_gene: TRBJ1-3
v_gene: TRBV9
d_gene: NA
CDR3aa: CASSVSEGRDGNTIYF

j_gene: TRBJ1-5
v_gene: TRBV6-5
d_gene: NA
CDR3aa: CASHGGVGQPQHF

j_gene: TRBJ1-2
v_gene: TRBV7-9
d_gene: TRBD1
CDR3aa: CASSLTGQGDGYTF

j_gene: TRBJ1-1
v_gene: TRBV2
d_gene: NA
CDR3aa: CASRRGGLENTEAFF

j_gene: TRBJ1-1
v_gene: TRBV24-1
d_gene: NA
CDR3aa: CATTSGNREAFF

j_gene: TRBJ1-4
v_gene: TRBV5-4
d_gene: NA
CDR3aa: CASSRKDRTNEKLFF

j_gene: TRBJ1-2
v_gene: TRBV24-1
d_gene: NA
CDR3aa: CATSDLQGGGSLRYTF

j_gene: TRBJ2-3
v_gene: TRBV6-2/TRBV6-3
d_gene: NA
CDR3aa: CASSYPPRVSNTQYF

j_gene: TRBJ1-2
v_gene: TRBV7-8
d_gene: TRBD1
CDR3aa: CASSLVVGQGATNYGYTF

j_gene: TRBJ1-1
v_gene: TRBV5-5
d_gene: NA
CDR3aa: CASSYRATEAFF

j_gene: TRBJ2-2
v_gene: TRBV7-9
d_gene: NA
CDR3aa: CASSPTGAGELFF

j_gene: TRBJ1-1
v_gene: TRBV19
d_gene: NA
CDR3aa: CASNKQGNTEAFF

j_gene: TRBJ2-4
v_gene: TRBV5-1
d_gene: TRBD1
CDR3aa: CASSLPPGQDPF

j_gene: TRBJ2-3
v_gene: TRBV19
d_gene: NA
CDR3aa: CASSIGGLGDTQYF

j_gene: TRBJ1-1
v_gene: TRBV21-1
d_gene: NA
CDR3aa: CASRATIAGSDTEAFF

j_gene: TRBJ1-2
v_gene: TRBV27
d_gene: NA
CDR3aa: CASSLSTGVHGYTF

j_gene: TRBJ1-2
v_gene: TRBV5-6
d_gene: NA
CDR3aa: CASSQDRISYGYTF

j_gene: TRBJ1-5
v_gene: TRBV10-3
d_gene: NA
CDR3aa: CAISPDRSNQPQHF

j_gene: TRBJ1-5
v_gene: TRBV6-2/TRBV6-3
d_gene: NA
CDR3aa: CASSGGVSYNQPQHF

j_gene: TRBJ1-5
v_gene: TRBV11-1
d_gene: NA
CDR3aa: CASSLGPGSSNQPQHF

j_gene: TRBJ1-2
v_gene: TRBV5-1
d_gene: TRBD1
CDR3aa: CASSSYRDRGISNYGYTF

j_gene: TRBJ2-1
v_gene: TRBV6-6
d_gene: NA
CDR3aa: CASRLSYEQFF

j_gene: TRBJ1-2
v_gene: TRBV30
d_gene: TRBD1
CDR3aa: CAQGRQGGGYTF

j_gene: TRBJ1-1
v_gene: TRBV3-1/TRBV3-2
d_gene: NA
CDR3aa: CASSPGGKPEAFF

j_gene: TRBJ1-4
v_gene: TRBV5-6
d_gene: NA
CDR3aa: CASSLKQPLEKLFF

j_gene: TRBJ1-6
v_gene: TRBV14
d_gene: NA
CDR3aa: CASSQVHGRGDNSPLHF

j_gene: TRBJ2-3
v_gene: TRBV9
d_gene: NA
CDR3aa: CASSVATGGGHTDTQYF

j_gene: TRBJ2-4
v_gene: TRBV15
d_gene: NA
CDR3aa: CATSRDLSGNPKNIQYF

j_gene: TRBJ1-5
v_gene: TRBV7-2
d_gene: NA
CDR3aa: CASSRGSDGQPQHF

j_gene: TRBJ2-1
v_gene: TRBV4-3
d_gene: NA
CDR3aa: CASSQVSSSYNEQFF

j_gene: TRBJ2-3
v_gene: TRBV3-1/TRBV3-2
d_gene: TRBD2
CDR3aa: CASSQVLLAGGPDTQYF

j_gene: TRBJ1-5
v_gene: TRBV24-1
d_gene: TRBD1
CDR3aa: CATPGTGDSNQPQHF

j_gene: TRBJ2-7
v_gene: TRBV11-2
d_gene: TRBD1
CDR3aa: CASSSSGQGYEQYF

j_gene: TRBJ2-4
v_gene: TRBV7-9
d_gene: TRBD2
CDR3aa: CASSPRGGKRGPPKNIQYF

j_gene: TRBJ1-2
v_gene: TRBV7-8
d_gene: NA
CDR3aa: CASSIGQLNYGYTF

j_gene: TRBJ2-2
v_gene: TRBV19
d_gene: TRBD1
CDR3aa: CASSNRTGNTGELFF

j_gene: TRBJ2-1
v_gene: TRBV19
d_gene: TRBD2
CDR3aa: CASSLGGNEQFF

j_gene: TRBJ2-5
v_gene: TRBV5-1
d_gene: TRBD2
CDR3aa: CASSLGGGPETQYF

j_gene: TRBJ2-1
v_gene: TRBV11-2
d_gene: TRBD2
CDR3aa: CASSPRRTSGGAGEQFF

j_gene: TRBJ1-1
v_gene: TRBV7-2
d_gene: NA
CDR3aa: CASSLYGEETEAFF

j_gene: TRBJ1-6
v_gene: TRBV30
d_gene: NA
CDR3aa: CAWSVGGRGYNSPLHF